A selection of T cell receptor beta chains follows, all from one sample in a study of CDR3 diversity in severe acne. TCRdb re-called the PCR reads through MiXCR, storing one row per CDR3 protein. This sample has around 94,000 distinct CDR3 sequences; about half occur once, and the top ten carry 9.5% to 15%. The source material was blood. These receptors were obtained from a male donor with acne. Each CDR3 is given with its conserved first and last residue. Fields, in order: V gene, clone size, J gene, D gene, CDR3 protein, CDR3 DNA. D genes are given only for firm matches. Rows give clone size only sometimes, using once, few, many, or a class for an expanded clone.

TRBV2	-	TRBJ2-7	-	CASRILYEQYF	TGTGCCAGCAGGATCCTCTACGAGCAGTACTTC
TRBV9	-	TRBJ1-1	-	CASSSSQRGTEAFF	TGTGCCAGCAGCTCATCTCAGCGGGGCACTGAAGCTTTCTTT
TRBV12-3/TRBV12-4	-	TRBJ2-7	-	CASSSEGRNEQYF	TGTGCCAGCAGTTCTGAGGGGAGGAATGAGCAGTACTTC
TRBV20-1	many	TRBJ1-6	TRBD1	CSANGARGQGRHSPLHF	TGCAGTGCTAATGGGGCCCGGGGACAGGGAAGGCATTCACCCCTCCACTTT
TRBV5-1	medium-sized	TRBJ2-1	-	CASSPSDLNEQFF	TGCGCCAGCAGCCCCTCGGATTTGAATGAGCAGTTCTTC
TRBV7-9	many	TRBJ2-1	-	CASSSQNNEQFF	TGTGCCAGCAGCTCACAGAACAATGAGCAGTTCTTC
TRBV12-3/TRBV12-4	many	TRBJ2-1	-	CASTPGSSYNEQFF	TGTGCCAGCACCCCAGGCAGCTCCTACAATGAGCAGTTCTTC
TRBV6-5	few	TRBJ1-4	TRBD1	CASSPTGGSEKLFF	TGTGCCAGCAGTCCGACAGGGGGCAGTGAAAAACTGTTTTTT
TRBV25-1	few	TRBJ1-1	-	CASSVAVNTEAFF	TGTGCCAGCAGTGTTGCGGTGAACACTGAAGCTTTCTTT
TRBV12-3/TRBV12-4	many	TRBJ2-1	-	CASSFDGEAYNEQFF	TGTGCCAGCAGTTTTGACGGAGAAGCCTACAATGAGCAGTTCTTC
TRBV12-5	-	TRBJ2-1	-	CASGPQYGGGEQFF	TGTGCTAGTGGTCCACAATACGGGGGAGGTGAGCAGTTCTTC
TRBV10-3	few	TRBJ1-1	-	CAISDYTNEAFF	TGTGCCATCAGTGATTACACGAATGAAGCTTTCTTT
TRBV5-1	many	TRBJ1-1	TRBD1	CASSEGQGNTEAFF	TGCGCCAGCAGCGAAGGACAGGGGAACACTGAAGCTTTCTTT
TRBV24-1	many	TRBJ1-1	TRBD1	CATRDRGGGTEAFF	TGTGCCACCAGAGACAGGGGTGGTGGCACTGAAGCTTTCTTT
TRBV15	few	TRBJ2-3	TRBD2	CATSRTSGPDTDTQYF	TGTGCCACCAGCAGAACTAGCGGGCCAGACACAGATACGCAGTATTTT
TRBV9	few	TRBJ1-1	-	CASSVGGANTEAFF	TGTGCCAGCAGCGTAGGGGGTGCGAACACTGAAGCTTTCTTT
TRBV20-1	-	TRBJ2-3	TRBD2	CSGLAGVGTDTQYF	TGCAGTGGACTAGCGGGAGTTGGCACAGATACGCAGTATTTT
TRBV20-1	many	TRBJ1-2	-	CSASPDRIENYGYTF	TGCAGTGCTTCCCCCGACAGGATAGAGAACTATGGCTACACCTTC
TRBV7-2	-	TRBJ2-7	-	CASSSPWGYEQYF	TGTGCCAGCAGCTCCCCGTGGGGCTACGAGCAGTACTTC
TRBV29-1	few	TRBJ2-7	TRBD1	CSVEDRGSYEQYF	TGCAGCGTTGAGGACAGGGGCTCGTACGAGCAGTACTTC
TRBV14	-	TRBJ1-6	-	CASNEAGHSPLHF	TGTGCCAGCAACGAGGCAGGCCATTCACCCCTCCACTTT
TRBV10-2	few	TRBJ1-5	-	CASSERGQPQHF	TGCGCCAGCAGTGAGAGGGGTCAGCCCCAGCATTTT
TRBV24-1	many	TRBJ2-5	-	CATSDLDSQETQYF	TGTGCCACCAGTGATCTAGACAGCCAAGAGACCCAGTACTTC
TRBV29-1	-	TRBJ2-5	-	CSVVWGSVEETQYF	TGCAGCGTTGTGTGGGGGAGTGTTGAAGAGACCCAGTACTTC
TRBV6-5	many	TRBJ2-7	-	CASRTGANEQYF	TGTGCCAGCAGAACCGGGGCTAACGAGCAGTACTTC
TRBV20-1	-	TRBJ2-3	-	CSAERDTQYF	TGCAGTGCTGAGAGAGATACGCAGTATTTT
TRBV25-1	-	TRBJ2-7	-	CASSDSNYEQYF	TGTGCCAGCAGTGACAGCAACTACGAGCAGTACTTC
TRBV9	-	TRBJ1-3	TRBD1	CASSSGTGQSGNTIYF	TGTGCCAGCAGTTCGGGAACGGGACAGTCTGGAAACACCATATATTTT
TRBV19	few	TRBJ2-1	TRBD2	CASSIAGGPNEQFF	TGTGCCAGTAGTATAGCGGGAGGGCCCAATGAGCAGTTCTTC
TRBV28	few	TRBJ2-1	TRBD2	CAILGGSLNEQLF	TGTGCCATCCTGGGCGGGAGCTTGAATGAGCAGCTCTTC
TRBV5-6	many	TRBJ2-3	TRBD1	CASSLLGDRSTDTQYF	TGTGCCAGCAGCTTGTTGGGGGACAGGAGCACAGATACGCAGTATTTT
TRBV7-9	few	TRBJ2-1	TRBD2	CASSRPPGGRSEQFF	TGTGCCAGCAGCAGGCCCCCGGGCGGGAGAAGTGAGCAGTTCTTC